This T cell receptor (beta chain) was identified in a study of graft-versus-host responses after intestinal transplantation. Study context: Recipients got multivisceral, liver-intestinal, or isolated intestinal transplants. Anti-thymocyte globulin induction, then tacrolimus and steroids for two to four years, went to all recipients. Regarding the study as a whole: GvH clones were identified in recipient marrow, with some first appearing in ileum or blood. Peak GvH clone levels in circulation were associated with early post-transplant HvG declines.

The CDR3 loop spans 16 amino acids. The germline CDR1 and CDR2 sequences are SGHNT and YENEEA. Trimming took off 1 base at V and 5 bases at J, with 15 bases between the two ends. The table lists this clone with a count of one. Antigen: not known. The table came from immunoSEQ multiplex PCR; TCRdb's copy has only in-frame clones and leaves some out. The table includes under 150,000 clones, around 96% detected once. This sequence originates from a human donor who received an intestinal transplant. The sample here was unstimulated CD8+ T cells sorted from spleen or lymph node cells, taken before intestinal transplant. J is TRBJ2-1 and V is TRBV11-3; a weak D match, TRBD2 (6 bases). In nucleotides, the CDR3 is TGTGCCAGCAGCTTAGTTGCGGGGCCCCCTCACAATGAGCAGTTCTTC. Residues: CASSLVAGPPHNEQFF.